This T cell receptor (beta chain) was documented in a study of cytomegalovirus exposure and HLA in healthy donors. Study-level findings and limits: For cytomegalovirus status, the classifier reportedly gave diagnoses with high specificity and sensitivity. Data from an earlier analysis indicated that most TCR beta V segments were productive either about 87% or about 30% of the time. Association with HLA alleles at 0.05 false discovery rate was found for 16,951 TCR beta sequences in a later analysis.

The V end lost 4 bases, the J end lost 4 bases, and 19 bases lay between the germline ends. The CDR3 loop spans 16 amino acids. The V gene's germline CDR1 is SGHRS and CDR2 YFSETQ. With 60 Vbeta and 13 Jbeta primers, the PCR was carried out. Sequencing was performed with immunoSEQ multiplex PCR; in TCRdb, only in-frame clones are kept and a portion is missing. This table holds 60,000 or so clones, approximately 80% found once. On this clone: What it binds is unknown.

Sequencing was carried out using PBMCs. This sequence was found in a woman in her 40s in good health and CMV-seropositive. The genes are TRBV5-1 and TRBJ2-3, with D uncertain. The DNA for the CDR3 is TGCGCCAGCAGCCTTCACTTAAACCCCATATCAGATACGCAGTATTTT. Residues: CASSLHLNPISDTQYF. The whole variable domain, remainder taken from reference TRBV5-1 and TRBJ2-3, is KAGVTQTPRYLIKTRGQQVTLSCSPISGHRSVSWYQQTPGQGLQFLFEYFSETQRNKGNFPGRFSGRQFSNSRSEMNVSTLELGDSALYLCASSLHLNPISDTQYFGPGTRLTVL.